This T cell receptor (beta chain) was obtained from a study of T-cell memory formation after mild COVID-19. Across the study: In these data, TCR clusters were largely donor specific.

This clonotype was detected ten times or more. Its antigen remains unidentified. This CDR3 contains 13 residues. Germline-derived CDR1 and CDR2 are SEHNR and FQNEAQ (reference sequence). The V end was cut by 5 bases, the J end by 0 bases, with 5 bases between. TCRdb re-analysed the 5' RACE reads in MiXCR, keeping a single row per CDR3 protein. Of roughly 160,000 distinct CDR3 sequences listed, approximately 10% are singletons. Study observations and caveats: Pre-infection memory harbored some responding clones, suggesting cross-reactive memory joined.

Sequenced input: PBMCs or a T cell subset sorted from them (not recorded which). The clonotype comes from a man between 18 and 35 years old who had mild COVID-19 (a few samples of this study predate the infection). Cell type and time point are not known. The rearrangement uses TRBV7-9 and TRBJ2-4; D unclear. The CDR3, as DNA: TGTGCCAGCAGCCAAGTAGCCAAAAACATTCAGTACTTC. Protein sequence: CASSQVAKNIQYF.